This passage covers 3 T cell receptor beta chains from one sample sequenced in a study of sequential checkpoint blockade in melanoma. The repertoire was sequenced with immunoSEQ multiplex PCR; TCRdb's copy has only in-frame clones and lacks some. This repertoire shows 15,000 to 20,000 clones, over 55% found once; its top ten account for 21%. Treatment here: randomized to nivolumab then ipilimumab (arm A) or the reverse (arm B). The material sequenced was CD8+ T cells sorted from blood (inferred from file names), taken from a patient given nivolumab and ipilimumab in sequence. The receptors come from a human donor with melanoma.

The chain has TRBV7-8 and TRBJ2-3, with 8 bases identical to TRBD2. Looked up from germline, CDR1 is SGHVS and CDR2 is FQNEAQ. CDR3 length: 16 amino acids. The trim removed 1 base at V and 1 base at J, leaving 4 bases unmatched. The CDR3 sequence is CASSLVVSGGTDTQYF. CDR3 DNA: TGTGCCAGCAGCTTAGTGGTTAGCGGGGGCACAGATACGCAGTATTTT.

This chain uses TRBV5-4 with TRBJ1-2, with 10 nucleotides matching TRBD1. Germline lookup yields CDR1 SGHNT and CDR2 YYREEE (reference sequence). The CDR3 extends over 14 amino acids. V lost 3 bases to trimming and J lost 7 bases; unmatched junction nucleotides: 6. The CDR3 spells CASSSGTGVLGYTF. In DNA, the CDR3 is TGTGCCAGCAGCTCCGGGACAGGGGTCCTTGGCTACACCTTC.

The CDR3 DNA reads as TGTGCCAGCAGCGTAGCTACGGTGGAACAGGCTAACTATGGCTACACCTTC. This codes for CASSVATVEQANYGYTF. This chain uses TRBV9 with TRBJ1-2; maybe TRBD1 (5 bases). This CDR3 has 17 amino acids. Germline assignment: CDR1 SGDLS and CDR2 YYNGEE. The ends were cut back, 0 bases at V and 0 bases at J, with 15 bases in the middle.